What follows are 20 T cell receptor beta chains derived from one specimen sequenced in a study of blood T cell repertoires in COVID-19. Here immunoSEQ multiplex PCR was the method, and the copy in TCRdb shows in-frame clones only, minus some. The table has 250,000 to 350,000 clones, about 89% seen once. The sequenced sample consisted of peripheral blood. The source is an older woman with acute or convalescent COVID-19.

CDR3 region: CASSLQGTGTDTQYF. CDR3 bases: TGTGCCAGCAGTTTACAGGGTACAGGCACAGATACGCAGTATTTT. The chain links TRBV7-3 to TRBJ2-3; D possibly corresponds to TRBD1 (6 bases). This CDR3 comprises 15 residues. V was pared by 6 bases and J by 1 base, with 14 bases between. The germline V gene has CDR1 SGHTA and CDR2 FQGTGA.

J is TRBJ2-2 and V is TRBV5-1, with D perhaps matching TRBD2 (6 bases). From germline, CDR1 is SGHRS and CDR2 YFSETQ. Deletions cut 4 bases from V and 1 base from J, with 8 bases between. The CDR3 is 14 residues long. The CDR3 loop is CASSAGRNTGELFF. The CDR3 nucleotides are TGCGCCAGCAGCGCGGGACGGAACACCGGGGAGCTGTTTTTT.

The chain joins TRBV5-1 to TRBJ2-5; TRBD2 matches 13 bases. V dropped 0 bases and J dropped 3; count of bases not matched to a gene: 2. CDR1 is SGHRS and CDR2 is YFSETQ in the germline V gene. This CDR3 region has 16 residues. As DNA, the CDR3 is TGCGCCAGCAGCTTGGGGGGACTAGCGGGAAAAGAGACCCAGTACTTC. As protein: CASSLGGLAGKETQYF. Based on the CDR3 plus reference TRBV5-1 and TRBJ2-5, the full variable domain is KAGVTQTPRYLIKTRGQQVTLSCSPISGHRSVSWYQQTPGQGLQFLFEYFSETQRNKGNFPGRFSGRQFSNSRSEMNVSTLELGDSALYLCASSLGGLAGKETQYFGPGTRLLVL.

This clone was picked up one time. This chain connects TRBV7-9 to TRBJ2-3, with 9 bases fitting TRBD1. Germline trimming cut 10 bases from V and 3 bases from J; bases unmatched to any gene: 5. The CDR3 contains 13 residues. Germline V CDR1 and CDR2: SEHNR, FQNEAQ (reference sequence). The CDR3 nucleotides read TGTGCCACCAGGGACAGGGCGACAGATACGCAGTATTTT. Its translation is CATRDRATDTQYF.

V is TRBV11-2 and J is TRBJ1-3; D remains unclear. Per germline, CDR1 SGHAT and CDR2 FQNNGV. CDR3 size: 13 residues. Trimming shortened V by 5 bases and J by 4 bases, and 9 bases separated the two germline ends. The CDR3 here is CASSPSGGNTIYF. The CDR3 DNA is TGTGCCAGCAGCCCTTCGGGGGGAAACACCATATATTTT.

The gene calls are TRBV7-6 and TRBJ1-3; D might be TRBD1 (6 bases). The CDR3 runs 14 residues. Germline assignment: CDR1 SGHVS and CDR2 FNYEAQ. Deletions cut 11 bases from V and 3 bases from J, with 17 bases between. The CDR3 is CAVNTGRGGNTIYF. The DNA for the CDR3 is TGTGCCGTAAACACGGGCAGGGGTGGAAACACCATATATTTT. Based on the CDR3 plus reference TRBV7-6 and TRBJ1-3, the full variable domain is GAGVSQSPRYKVTKRGQDVALRCDPISGHVSLYWYRQALGQGPEFLTYFNYEAQQDKSGLPNDRFSAERPEGSISTLTIQRTEQRDSAMYRCAVNTGRGGNTIYFGEGSWLTVV.

The CDR3: CASRPTGRGQPQHF. The CDR3 DNA reads as TGTGCAAGTCGACCGACAGGGCGGGGACAGCCCCAGCATTTT. The J gene is TRBJ1-5, the V gene TRBV12-2; TRBD1 reflects the table's D call only, with no check against the DNA. TRBV12-2 is an annotated pseudogene. The CDR3 is 14 amino acids.

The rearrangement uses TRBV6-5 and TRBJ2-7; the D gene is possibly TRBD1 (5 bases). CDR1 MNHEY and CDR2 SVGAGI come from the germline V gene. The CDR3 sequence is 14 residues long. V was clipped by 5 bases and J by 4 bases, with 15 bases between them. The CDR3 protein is CASSPRGSYYEQYF. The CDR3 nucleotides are TGTGCCAGCAGTCCTAGGGGATCCTATTACGAGCAGTACTTC.

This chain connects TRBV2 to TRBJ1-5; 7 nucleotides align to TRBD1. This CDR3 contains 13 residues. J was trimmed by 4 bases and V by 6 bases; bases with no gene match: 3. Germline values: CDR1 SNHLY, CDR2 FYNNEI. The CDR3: CASSQGGNQPQHF. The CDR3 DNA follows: TGTGCCAGCAGCCAGGGGGGTAATCAGCCCCAGCATTTT.

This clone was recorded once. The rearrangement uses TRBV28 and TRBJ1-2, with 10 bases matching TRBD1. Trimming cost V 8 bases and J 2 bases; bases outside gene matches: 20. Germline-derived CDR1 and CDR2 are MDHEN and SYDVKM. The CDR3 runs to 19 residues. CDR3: CASFTTDLTGGGGNYGYTF. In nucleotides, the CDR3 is TGTGCCAGCTTTACGACCGATTTGACAGGGGGCGGAGGCAACTATGGCTACACCTTC.

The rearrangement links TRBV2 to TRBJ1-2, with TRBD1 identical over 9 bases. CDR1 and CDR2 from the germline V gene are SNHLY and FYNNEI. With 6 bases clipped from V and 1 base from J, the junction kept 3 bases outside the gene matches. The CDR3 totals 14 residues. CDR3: CASRGTGSNYGYTF. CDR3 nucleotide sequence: TGTGCCAGCAGGGGGACAGGGAGTAACTATGGCTACACCTTC.

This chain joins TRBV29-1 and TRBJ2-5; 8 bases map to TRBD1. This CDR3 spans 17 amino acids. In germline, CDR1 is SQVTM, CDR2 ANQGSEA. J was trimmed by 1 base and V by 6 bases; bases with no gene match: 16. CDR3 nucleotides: TGCAGCGTCGGGGGACTCCCCGCGGACAGGGCCCAAGAGACCCAGTACTTC. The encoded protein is CSVGGLPADRAQETQYF.

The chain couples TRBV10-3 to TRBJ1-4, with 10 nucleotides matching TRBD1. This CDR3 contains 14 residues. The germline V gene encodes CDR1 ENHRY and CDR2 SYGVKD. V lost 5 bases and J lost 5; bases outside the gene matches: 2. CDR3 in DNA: TGTGCCATCAGTCGACAGGGGGCAAATGAAAAACTGTTTTTT. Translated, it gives CAISRQGANEKLFF.

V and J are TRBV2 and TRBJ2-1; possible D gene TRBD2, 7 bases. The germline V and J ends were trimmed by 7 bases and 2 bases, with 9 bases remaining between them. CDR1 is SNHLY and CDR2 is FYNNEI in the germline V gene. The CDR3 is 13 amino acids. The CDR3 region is CASTGGAYNEQFF. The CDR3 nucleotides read TGTGCCAGCACGGGGGGCGCCTACAATGAGCAGTTCTTC.

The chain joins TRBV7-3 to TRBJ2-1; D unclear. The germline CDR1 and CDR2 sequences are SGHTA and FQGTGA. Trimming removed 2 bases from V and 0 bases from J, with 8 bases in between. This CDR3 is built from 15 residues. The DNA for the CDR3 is TGTGCCAGCAGCTTAGCGGCCAGCTCCTACAATGAGCAGTTCTTC. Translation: CASSLAASSYNEQFF. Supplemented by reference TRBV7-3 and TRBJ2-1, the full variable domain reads GAGVSQTPSNKVTEKGKYVELRCDPISGHTALYWYRQSLGQGPEFLIYFQGTGAADDSGLPNDRFFAVRPEGSVSTLKIQRTERGDSAVYLCASSLAASSYNEQFFGPGTRLTVL.

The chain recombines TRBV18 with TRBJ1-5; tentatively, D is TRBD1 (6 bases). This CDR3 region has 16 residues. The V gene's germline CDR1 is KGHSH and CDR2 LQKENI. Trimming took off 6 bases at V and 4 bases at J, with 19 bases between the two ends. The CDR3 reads CASSLRPGAGNQPQHF. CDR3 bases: TGTGCCAGCTCCCTCCGGCCAGGGGCAGGGAATCAGCCCCAGCATTTT.

CDR3 sequence (DNA): TGTGCCAGCAGCCAAAGTAGCGGGGGAGGCTACGAGCAGTACTTC. Protein sequence: CASSQSSGGGYEQYF. The V and J genes are TRBV7-2 and TRBJ2-7; 9 nucleotides agree with TRBD2. The V gene end was trimmed by 5 bases and the J gene end by 3 bases; junction bases not matched to a gene: 8. Germline V gives CDR1 SGHTA, CDR2 FQGNSA. The CDR3 length is 15 residues.

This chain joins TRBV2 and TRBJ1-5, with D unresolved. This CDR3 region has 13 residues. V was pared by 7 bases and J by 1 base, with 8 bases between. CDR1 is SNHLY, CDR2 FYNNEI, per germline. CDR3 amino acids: CASIGRSNQPQHF. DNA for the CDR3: TGTGCCAGCATTGGGAGAAGCAATCAGCCCCAGCATTTT.

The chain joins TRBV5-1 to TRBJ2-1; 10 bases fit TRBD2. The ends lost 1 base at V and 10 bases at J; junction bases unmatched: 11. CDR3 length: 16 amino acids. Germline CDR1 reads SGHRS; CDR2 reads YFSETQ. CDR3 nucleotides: TGCGCCAGCAGCTTGTTAGCGGGGGGATCATTATACGAGCAGTTCTTC. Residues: CASSLLAGGSLYEQFF.

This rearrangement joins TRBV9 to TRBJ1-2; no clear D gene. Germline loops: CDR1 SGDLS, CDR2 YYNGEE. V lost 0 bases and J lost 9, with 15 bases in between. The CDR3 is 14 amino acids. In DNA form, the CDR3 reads TGTGCCAGCAGCGTAGGAGAACCTTCTATGCGCTACACCTTC. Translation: CASSVGEPSMRYTF.